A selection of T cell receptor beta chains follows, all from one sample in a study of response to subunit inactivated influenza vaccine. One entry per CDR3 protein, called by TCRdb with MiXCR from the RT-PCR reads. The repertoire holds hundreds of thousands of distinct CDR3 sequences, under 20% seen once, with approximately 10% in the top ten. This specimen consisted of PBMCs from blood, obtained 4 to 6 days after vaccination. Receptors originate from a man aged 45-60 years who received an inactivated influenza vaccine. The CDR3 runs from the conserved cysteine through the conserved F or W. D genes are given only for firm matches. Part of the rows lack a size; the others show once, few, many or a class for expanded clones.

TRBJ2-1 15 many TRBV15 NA TGTGCCACCAGCAAGGAATTGAACAGGGACTATGAGCAGTTCTTC CATSKELNRDYEQFF
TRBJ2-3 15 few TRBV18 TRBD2 TGTGCCAGCTCACCGTCCGGGACTAGCGGCGATACGCAGTATTTT CASSPSGTSGDTQYF
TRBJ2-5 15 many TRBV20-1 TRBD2 TGCAGTGCTAGGACTAGCGGGGATCTCCAAGAGACCCAGTACTTC CSARTSGDLQETQYF
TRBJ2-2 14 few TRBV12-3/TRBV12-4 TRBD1 TGTGCCAGCAGGGGACAGGGGAGGATGGGGGAGCTGTTTTTT CASRGQGRMGELFF
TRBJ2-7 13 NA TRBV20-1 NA TGCAGTGCTAGCAGGGGGGCCCTCTACGAGCAGTACTTC CSASRGALYEQYF
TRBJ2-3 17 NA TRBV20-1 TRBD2 TGCAGTGCTATTAGCTACGGACTAGCGGGGAGCACAGATACGCAGTATTTT CSAISYGLAGSTDTQYF
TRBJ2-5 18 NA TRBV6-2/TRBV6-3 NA TGTGCCAGCAGACTGGGACGGAGCGGCCAAGGGCTCCAAGAGACCCAGTACTTC CASRLGRSGQGLQETQYF
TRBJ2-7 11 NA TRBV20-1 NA TGCAGTGCTAAAGGGGCGTACGAGCAGTACTTC CSAKGAYEQYF
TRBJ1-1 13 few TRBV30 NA TGTGCCTGGAGTGTAGGCAGTCGCACTGAAGCTTTCTTT CAWSVGSRTEAFF
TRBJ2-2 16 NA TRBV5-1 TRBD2 TGCGCCAGCAGGGACTTAGCGGGAGTGACCACCGGGGAGCTGTTTTTT CASRDLAGVTTGELFF
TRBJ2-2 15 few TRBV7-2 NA TGTGCCAGCAGCAAGGACTACACAAACACCGGGGAGCTGTTTTTT CASSKDYTNTGELFF
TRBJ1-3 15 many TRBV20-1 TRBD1 TGCAGTGCTCGCCACAGGGGTTACTCTGGAAACACCATATATTTT CSARHRGYSGNTIYF
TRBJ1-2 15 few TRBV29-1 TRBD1 TGCAGCGTTGATGCTGAGACAGGGAGTACATATGGCTACACCTTC CSVDAETGSTYGYTF
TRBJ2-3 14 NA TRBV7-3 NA TGTGCCAGCAGCTCAGGGGTAGGCACAGATACGCAGTATTTT CASSSGVGTDTQYF
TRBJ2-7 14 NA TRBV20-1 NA TGCAGTGCTCCCTCTAGCCACCCACGAGACGAGCAGTACTTC CSAPSSHPRDEQYF
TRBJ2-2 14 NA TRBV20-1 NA TGCAGTGCTAGAAAACGTGGCGGAACCGGGGAGCTGTTTTTT CSARKRGGTGELFF
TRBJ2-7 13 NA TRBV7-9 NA TGTGCCAGCAGCTTAATCAGCTATGGCGAGCAGTACTTC CASSLISYGEQYF
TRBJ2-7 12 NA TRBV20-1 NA TGCAGTGCTAAGCTCACAACCTACGAGCAGTACTTC CSAKLTTYEQYF
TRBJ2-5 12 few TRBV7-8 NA TGTGCCAGCAGCCATCCGGCCGAGACCCAGTACTTC CASSHPAETQYF
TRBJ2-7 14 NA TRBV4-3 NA TGCGCCAGCAGCCAAGTTGGCAGGAACTACGAGCAGTACTTC CASSQVGRNYEQYF
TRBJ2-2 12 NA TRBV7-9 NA TGTGCCAGCATTAAGGGCACCGGGGAGCTGTTTTTT CASIKGTGELFF
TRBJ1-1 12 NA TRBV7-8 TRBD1 TGTGCCAGCAGCGTCACAGGGGCCGCAGCTTTCTTT CASSVTGAAAFF
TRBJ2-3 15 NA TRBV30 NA TGTGCCTGGAGAGGGGACCGCATTTGGACAGATACGCAGTATTTT CAWRGDRIWTDTQYF
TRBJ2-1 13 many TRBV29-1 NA TGCAGCGTCGCGCGGACAGAGTACAATGAGCAGTTCTTC CSVARTEYNEQFF
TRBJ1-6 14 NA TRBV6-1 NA TGTGCCAGCAGTGAACAGGGGAGGAATTCACCCCTCCACTTT CASSEQGRNSPLHF
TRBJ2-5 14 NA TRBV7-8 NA TGTGCCAGCTCCACAGGGCAGACTGGGGAGACCCAGTACTTC CASSTGQTGETQYF
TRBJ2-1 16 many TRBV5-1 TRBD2 TGCGCCAGCAGCTCCCTTAGCGGGAGTATCTACAATGAGCAGTTCTTC CASSSLSGSIYNEQFF
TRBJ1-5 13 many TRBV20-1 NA TGCAGTGCTAGGAAAAACAGGGATCAGCCCCAGCATTTT CSARKNRDQPQHF
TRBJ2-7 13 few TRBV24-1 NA TGTGCCACCGAAGGAGGTTACTCCTACGAGCAGTACTTC CATEGGYSYEQYF
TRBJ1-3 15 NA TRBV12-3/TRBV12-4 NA TGTGCCAGCAGTTTTTTAGCGAGCTCTGGAAACACCATATATTTT CASSFLASSGNTIYF
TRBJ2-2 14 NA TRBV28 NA TGTGCCAGCAGTACTACAGGAGTTGGCGGGGAGCTGTTTTTT CASSTTGVGGELFF
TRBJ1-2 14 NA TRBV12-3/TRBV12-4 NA TGTGCCAGCAGTGCCCCGGGAGGGGTCGGTGGCTACACCTTC CASSAPGGVGGYTF
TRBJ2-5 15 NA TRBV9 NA TGTGCCAGCAGCGAAGAGGGCCAGGGGCGGTGGACCCAGTACTTC CASSEEGQGRWTQYF
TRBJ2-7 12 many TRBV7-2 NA TGTGCCAGCAGCCAAGATCGGTACGAGCAGTACTTC CASSQDRYEQYF
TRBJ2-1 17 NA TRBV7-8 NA TGTGCCAGCAGCTCATCCTACAGGGCCACCTCCCTCGATGAGCAGTTCTTC CASSSSYRATSLDEQFF
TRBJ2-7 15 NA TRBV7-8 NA TGTGCCAGCAGCTTACCCAGGATAGCGCCCTACGAGCAGTACTTC CASSLPRIAPYEQYF
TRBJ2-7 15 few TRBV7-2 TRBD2 TGTGCCAGCAGCGAACGAGCGGGGGGGCACTACGAGCAGTACTTC CASSERAGGHYEQYF
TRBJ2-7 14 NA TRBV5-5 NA TGTGCCAGCAGTTTCGGTGGGGAGGTCTACGAGCAGTACTTC CASSFGGEVYEQYF
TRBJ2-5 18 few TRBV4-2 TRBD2 TGTGCCAGCAGCCAACGGACTAGCGGGGGGGTTGGGCAAGAGACCCAGTACTTC CASSQRTSGGVGQETQYF
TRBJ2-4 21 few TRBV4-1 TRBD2 TGCGCCAGCAGCCAACGAATGGGTCGTTTCGGGGGGGATCTAGCCAAAAACATTCAGTACTTC CASSQRMGRFGGDLAKNIQYF
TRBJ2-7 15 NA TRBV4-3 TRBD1 TGCGCCAGCAGCCAAGAGGACAGGGGTATTAACGAGCAGTACTTC CASSQEDRGINEQYF
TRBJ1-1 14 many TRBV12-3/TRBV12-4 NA TGTGCCAGCAGCCCGCGAGCGGGGGGTACTGAAGCTTTCTTT CASSPRAGGTEAFF
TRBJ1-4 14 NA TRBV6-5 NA TGTGCCAGCAGTTACTCGGGACGGCACGAAAAACTGTTTTTT CASSYSGRHEKLFF
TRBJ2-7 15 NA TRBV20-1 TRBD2 TGCAGTGCTAGTGTCACTAGCGGGGGCACCTACGAGCAGTACTTC CSASVTSGGTYEQYF
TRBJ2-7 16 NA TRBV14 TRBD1 TGTGCCAGCAGCCTCTCTTCTTGGACAGGCGCCTACGAGCAGTACTTC CASSLSSWTGAYEQYF